Following are 30 T cell receptor beta chains from one sample sequenced in a study of control samples from healthy donors and cancer patients. Sequencing was performed with immunoSEQ multiplex PCR; in TCRdb, only in-frame clones are kept and a portion is missing. The table has 45,000 to 55,000 clones, about 93% seen once. Sequencing was carried out using PBMCs. The receptors were sampled from a woman between 50 and 59 years old with head and neck cancer.

V usage is TRBV10-3 and J usage is TRBJ2-7; no definite D call. The V gene's germline CDR1 is ENHRY and CDR2 SYGVKD. This CDR3 is 14 amino acids long. V was clipped by 0 bases and J by 1 base, with 7 bases between them. CDR3 sequence (DNA): TGTGCCATCAGTGAGTCGGTGGGGTCCTACGAGCAGTACTTC. Translating it yields CAISESVGSYEQYF.

This sequence joins TRBV19 and TRBJ1-1; tentatively, D is TRBD1 (6 bases). Germline assignment: CDR1 LNHDA and CDR2 SQIVND (reference sequence). The CDR3 covers 16 residues. V lost 6 bases and J 1 base, leaving 18 bases between the germline ends. DNA of the CDR3: TGTGCCAGTAGAGATTCGGGGGCCGGGCCGAACACTGAAGCTTTCTTT. Encoded protein: CASRDSGAGPNTEAFF.

V is TRBV7-2 and J is TRBJ2-5; 14 bases map to TRBD2. This CDR3 comprises 16 residues. Unmatched junction bases numbered 3, after V lost 1 base and J lost 5 bases. Germline V CDR1 and CDR2: SGHTA, FQGNSA. The CDR3 region is CASSLGLAGGPETQYF. The CDR3 DNA follows: TGTGCCAGCAGCTTAGGACTAGCGGGAGGGCCCGAGACCCAGTACTTC. Filled out from reference TRBV7-2 and TRBJ2-5, the complete variable domain reads GAGVSQSPSNKVTEKGKDVELRCDPISGHTALYWYRQSLGQGLEFLIYFQGNSAPDKSGLPSDRFSAERTGGSVSTLTIQRTQQEDSAVYLCASSLGLAGGPETQYFGPGTRLLVL.

V gene TRBV5-1 combines with J gene TRBJ2-1; 11 nucleotides line up with TRBD2. Germline CDR1 reads SGHRS; CDR2 reads YFSETQ. Trimming at V came to 4 bases and at J to 7 bases, leaving 7 bases not matched to a gene. This CDR3 has 15 amino acids. In DNA form, the CDR3 reads TGCGCCAGCAGCCCGCTAGCGGGGGGAGGAAATGAGCAGTTCTTC. Amino acid sequence: CASSPLAGGGNEQFF.

The sample holds a few counts of this clone. The chain carries TRBV7-9 and TRBJ2-2; D gene unclear. Germline V gene sequence: CDR1 SEHNR, CDR2 FQNEAQ (reference sequence). V was clipped by 5 bases and J by 5 bases, with 15 bases between them. This CDR3 is 15 amino acids long. CDR3 residues: CASSPKPAQTGELFF. The CDR3 DNA is TGTGCCAGCAGCCCTAAGCCCGCTCAAACCGGGGAGCTGTTTTTT.

As for this clone: The sample contains more than one DNA sequence encoding this CDR3. This sequence joins TRBV7-3 and TRBJ2-2; 9 positions match TRBD2. The CDR3 has 16 amino acids. Germline lookup yields CDR1 SGHTA and CDR2 FQGTGA. V was clipped by 2 bases and J by 5 bases; unmatched bases: 6. DNA for the CDR3: TGTGCCAGCAGCTTAGCGGGAGGGAGGTGGACCGGGGAGCTGTTTTTT. Amino acid sequence: CASSLAGGRWTGELFF.

This sequence joins TRBV4-1 and TRBJ1-1; TRBD1 matches 9 bases. The germline CDR1 and CDR2 sequences are MGHRA and YSYEKL. There are 15 residues in the CDR3. V shed 6 bases, J shed 0 bases, and the junction held 5 bases outside the gene matches. The CDR3 loop is CASRGTGIMNTEAFF. The DNA for the CDR3 is TGCGCCAGCAGGGGGACAGGGATCATGAACACTGAAGCTTTCTTT.

The chain employs TRBV18 and TRBJ1-1; TRBD1 matches at 8 bases. CDR3 length: 15 amino acids. Germline loops: CDR1 KGHSH, CDR2 LQKENI. J lost 0 bases, V lost 3 bases, and 3 bases had no gene match. The CDR3 here is CASSPGQALNTEAFF. CDR3 nucleotide sequence: TGTGCCAGCTCACCGGGACAGGCCCTGAACACTGAAGCTTTCTTT.

The chain employs TRBV5-4 and TRBJ2-1; 12 bases match TRBD2. The CDR3 contains 15 residues. Germline-derived CDR1 and CDR2 are SGHNT and YYREEE (reference sequence). V was pared by 4 bases and J by 7 bases, with 6 bases of the junction left unmatched. The CDR3 DNA is TGTGCCAGCAGCCCGGGGACTAGCGGGTTGAATGAGCAGTTCTTC. It yields the protein CASSPGTSGLNEQFF.

V and J are TRBV7-2 and TRBJ2-1, with D unresolved. The CDR3 is made up of 11 amino acids. Per germline, CDR1 SGHTA and CDR2 FQGNSA. Trimming removed 5 bases from V and 7 bases from J, with 6 bases in between. The CDR3 region has the DNA TGTGCCAGCAGCGTAAAAAATGAGCAGTTCTTC. Translated: CASSVKNEQFF.

This clone was detected only once. The gene calls are TRBV28 and TRBJ2-1; 7 positions agree with TRBD1. This CDR3 is built from 14 residues. Germline V gene data show CDR1 as MDHEN and CDR2 as SYDVKM. Trimming at V came to 8 bases and at J to 3 bases, leaving 7 bases not matched to a gene. CDR3 residues: CASYPGQSYNEQFF. CDR3 DNA sequence: TGTGCCAGCTACCCGGGACAGAGCTACAATGAGCAGTTCTTC.

The chain uses TRBV18 and TRBJ2-1, with D possibly matching TRBD1 (8 bases). V was cut by 6 bases and J by 5 bases, with 17 bases left in between. CDR3 length: 15 residues. Germline CDR1 is KGHSH and CDR2 is LQKENI. In DNA form, the CDR3 reads TGTGCCAGCTCGGCGGACAGGGCGGGGGACAATGAGCAGTTCTTC. Amino acids: CASSADRAGDNEQFF.

This chain connects TRBV5-1 to TRBJ2-2, with D perhaps TRBD1 (6 bases). The CDR3 is 17 amino acids. Trimming shortened V by 0 bases and J by 5 bases, and 17 bases separated the two germline ends. Germline assignment: CDR1 SGHRS and CDR2 YFSETQ. The CDR3 loop reads CASSLVRSRGRTGELFF. For the CDR3, the DNA is TGCGCCAGCAGCTTGGTTCGATCCAGGGGAAGGACCGGGGAGCTGTTTTTT.

The gene calls are TRBV27 and TRBJ2-6; a possible D gene is TRBD1 (6 bases). Per germline, CDR1 MNHEY and CDR2 SMNVEV (reference sequence). With 4 bases removed from V and 2 bases from J, the gap between germline ends came to 15 bases. This CDR3 has 17 amino acids. DNA for the CDR3: TGTGCCAGCAGTTCCCCGATCACAGGGACTGGGGCCAACGTCCTGACTTTC. Its translation: CASSSPITGTGANVLTF.

The chain uses TRBV2 and TRBJ1-4; the match to TRBD1 covers 7 bases. V lost 8 bases and J lost 8; bases outside the gene matches: 8. CDR3 size: 13 residues. Germline CDR1 is SNHLY and CDR2 is FYNNEI. CDR3 DNA sequence: TGTGCCAGCCACAGGGGCTTCAAGGAAAAACTGTTTTTT. Encoded protein: CASHRGFKEKLFF.

The rearrangement joins TRBV4-1 to TRBJ1-2; no clear D. Per the germline V gene, CDR1 is MGHRA and CDR2 is YSYEKL. V lost 8 bases to trimming and J lost 4 bases, with 11 bases between them. The CDR3 loop spans 12 amino acids. CDR3 loop: CASEGIPYGYTF. CDR3 bases: TGCGCCAGCGAAGGAATCCCCTATGGCTACACCTTC.

The chain is built from TRBV6-2 or TRBV6-3 and TRBJ2-6; the match to TRBD1 covers 8 bases. This CDR3 has 18 residues. V shed 6 bases, J shed 0 bases, and the junction held 10 bases outside the gene matches. CDR1 is MNHEY, CDR2 SVGEGT, per germline. CDR3 nucleotides: TGTGCCAGCAGCCTTCCGGGACAGGTTTTCTCTGGGGCCAACGTCCTGACTTTC. It encodes CASSLPGQVFSGANVLTF.

The chain employs TRBV19 and TRBJ2-1; D tentatively fits TRBD1 or TRBD2 (5 bases each). The V end was cut by 4 bases, the J end by 1 base, with 8 bases between. The germline gives CDR1 LNHDA, CDR2 SQIVND (reference sequence). The CDR3 consists of 14 residues. CDR3 residues: CASSRGPSYNEQFF. The DNA for the CDR3 is TGTGCCAGTAGTAGGGGACCATCCTACAATGAGCAGTTCTTC.

This chain joins TRBV6-5 and TRBJ1-1, with TRBD1 matching 10 bases. This CDR3 contains 15 residues. V was pared by 2 bases and J by 4 bases, with 4 bases of the junction left unmatched. Germline V gene data show CDR1 as MNHEY and CDR2 as SVGAGI. The DNA of the CDR3 is TGTGCCAGCAGTTACCGGACAGGGGGGGGCACTGAAGCTTTCTTT. Its translation: CASSYRTGGGTEAFF.

This clone was found once. J is TRBJ1-2 and V is TRBV6-5, with D unresolved. The CDR3 has 13 amino acids. The germline V and J ends were trimmed by 5 bases and 0 bases, with 7 bases remaining between them. CDR1 and CDR2 (germline): MNHEY, SVGAGI. CDR3 loop: CASSLKANYGYTF. In DNA, the CDR3 is TGTGCCAGCAGTCTTAAAGCTAACTATGGCTACACCTTC.

V and J are TRBV27 and TRBJ1-5; no definite D call. The germline V and J ends were trimmed by 0 bases and 0 bases, with 9 bases remaining between them. The CDR3 covers 16 residues. In germline, CDR1 is MNHEY, CDR2 SMNVEV (reference sequence). The CDR3 reads CASSLSSGSSNQPQHF. CDR3 DNA: TGTGCCAGCAGTTTATCGTCGGGGAGTAGCAATCAGCCCCAGCATTTT.

This clone has only one observation. This sequence joins TRBV9 and TRBJ1-1; D not certain. Germline CDR1 and CDR2: SGDLS and YYNGEE. The CDR3 is 14 amino acids. The germline V and J ends were trimmed by 3 bases and 1 base, with 10 bases remaining between them. CDR3: CASSASPQNTEAFF. The CDR3 DNA reads as TGTGCCAGCAGCGCTTCTCCTCAGAACACTGAAGCTTTCTTT.

The genes are TRBV28 and TRBJ2-2; D is unresolved. The germline V gene encodes CDR1 MDHEN and CDR2 SYDVKM. This CDR3 region has 15 residues. The ends were cut back, 5 bases at V and 6 bases at J, with 16 bases in the middle. CDR3 loop: CASSPLFGPAGELFF. CDR3 nucleotides: TGTGCCAGCAGTCCCCTTTTTGGGCCCGCCGGGGAGCTGTTTTTT.

The CDR3 here is CASRAGMVTEAFF. The CDR3 nucleotides read TGTGCCAGCAGAGCAGGGATGGTAACTGAAGCTTTCTTT. This sequence joins TRBV6-5 and TRBJ1-1, with a tentative D call TRBD1 (5 bases). This CDR3 region has 13 residues. V dropped 6 bases and J dropped 5 bases, with 13 bases sitting between them. Germline V gene data show CDR1 as MNHEY and CDR2 as SVGAGI.

The chain employs TRBV29-1 and TRBJ1-2; D is unclear. This CDR3 is 13 amino acids long. Germline CDR1 is SQVTM and CDR2 is ANQGSEA. V lost 4 bases and J 8 bases, leaving 17 bases between the germline ends. Here the CDR3 reads CSVVGGSSKGYTF. CDR3 bases: TGCAGCGTTGTAGGCGGTTCGTCTAAAGGCTACACCTTC.

The chain carries TRBV3-1 (or the pseudogene TRBV3-2) and TRBJ2-3; TRBD2 matches 8 bases. Germline CDR1 is LGHDT and CDR2 is YNNKEL (reference sequence). The CDR3 consists of 15 residues. Unmatched junction bases numbered 3, after V lost 2 bases and J lost 2 bases. The CDR3 nucleotides are TGTGCCAGCAGCCAACGGGGGGGGGACACAGATACGCAGTATTTT. Protein: CASSQRGGDTDTQYF.

The rearrangement links TRBV4-2 to TRBJ2-5, with D perhaps given as TRBD1 or TRBD2 (7 bases each). The CDR3 has 16 residues. CDR1 is LGHNA and CDR2 is YNFKEQ in the germline V gene. Trimming took off 1 base at V and 3 bases at J, with 15 bases between the two ends. This CDR3 reads CASSQGEGASEETQYF. The CDR3 nucleotides read TGTGCCAGCAGCCAAGGGGAGGGGGCTTCTGAAGAGACCCAGTACTTC.

A few counts support this clone. The rearrangement uses TRBV4-1 and TRBJ1-5; 9 bases fit TRBD1. Germline CDR1 is MGHRA and CDR2 is YSYEKL. The CDR3 consists of 15 residues. V lost 1 base, J lost 11 bases, and 9 bases stayed unmatched. The CDR3 DNA reads as TGCGCCAGCAGCCAAGTGGGGACAGGGATAGGGGCCCAGCATTTT. Its translation is CASSQVGTGIGAQHF.

The rearrangement uses TRBV18 and TRBJ2-1; D is possibly TRBD2 (6 bases). The CDR3 runs to 15 residues. CDR1 KGHSH and CDR2 LQKENI come from the germline V gene. Trimming took off 2 bases at V and 5 bases at J, with 13 bases between the two ends. CDR3 DNA: TGTGCCAGCTCACCAGGATGGGGGGTAAACAATGAGCAGTTCTTC. Encoded protein: CASSPGWGVNNEQFF.

The chain employs TRBV15 and TRBJ2-2; tentatively, D is TRBD1 (6 bases). Germline CDR1 LNHNV, CDR2 YYDKDF (reference sequence). The CDR3 loop spans 16 amino acids. Trimming took 2 bases from V and 4 from J, leaving 14 bases between them. CDR3 in amino acids: CATSRPGTITTGELFF. The CDR3, as DNA: TGTGCCACCAGCAGACCCGGGACAATAACCACCGGGGAGCTGTTTTTT.